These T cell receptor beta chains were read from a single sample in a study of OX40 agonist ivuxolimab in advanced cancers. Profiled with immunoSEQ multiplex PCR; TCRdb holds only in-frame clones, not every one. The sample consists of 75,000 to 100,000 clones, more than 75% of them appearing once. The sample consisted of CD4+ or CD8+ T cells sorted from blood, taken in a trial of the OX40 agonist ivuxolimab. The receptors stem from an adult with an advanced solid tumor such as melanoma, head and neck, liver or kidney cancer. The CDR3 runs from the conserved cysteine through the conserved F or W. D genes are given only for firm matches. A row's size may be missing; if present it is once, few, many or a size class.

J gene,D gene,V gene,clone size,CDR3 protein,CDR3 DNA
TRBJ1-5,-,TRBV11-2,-,CASSLDGTNQPQHF,TGTGCCAGCAGCTTAGATGGCACGAATCAGCCCCAGCATTTT
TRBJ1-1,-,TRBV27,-,CASSKIKSGRPSAFF,TGTGCCAGCAGTAAAATCAAATCGGGACGTCCGTCAGCTTTCTTT
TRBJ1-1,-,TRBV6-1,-,CASRTGYRTEAFF,TGTGCCAGCAGAACAGGGTATCGGACTGAAGCTTTCTTT
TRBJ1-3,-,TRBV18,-,CASSPRTPEGNTIYF,TGTGCCAGCTCACCCAGGACCCCCGAGGGAAACACCATATATTTT
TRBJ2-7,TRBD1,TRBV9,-,CASSDRPGQGLYEQYF,TGTGCCAGCAGCGACCGGCCGGGACAGGGACTCTACGAGCAGTACTTC
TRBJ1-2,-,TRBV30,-,CAWSLTPHGYTF,TGTGCCTGGAGTTTGACACCTCATGGCTACACCTTC
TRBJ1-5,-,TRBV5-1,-,CASSPQGLIDQPQHF,TGCGCCAGCAGCCCCCAGGGGCTGATTGATCAGCCCCAGCATTTT
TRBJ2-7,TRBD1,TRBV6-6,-,CASRLNRGSYEQYF,TGTGCCAGCAGGCTCAACAGGGGCTCCTACGAGCAGTACTTC
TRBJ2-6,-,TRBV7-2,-,CASSFDSYYSSGANVLTF,TGTGCCAGCAGCTTTGACTCCTACTATTCCTCTGGGGCCAACGTCCTGACTTTC
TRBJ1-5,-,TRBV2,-,CASSVESGGNQPQHF,TGTGCCAGCAGTGTGGAGTCTGGGGGCAATCAGCCCCAGCATTTT
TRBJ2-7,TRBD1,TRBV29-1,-,CSATGQIAEQYF,TGCAGCGCCACGGGACAGATAGCCGAGCAGTACTTC
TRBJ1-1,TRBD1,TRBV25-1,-,CASSIGQGNTEAFF,TGTGCCAGCAGTATCGGACAGGGGAACACTGAAGCTTTCTTT
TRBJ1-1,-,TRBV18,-,CASSGSGINTEAFF,TGTGCCAGCTCAGGATCAGGGATAAACACTGAAGCTTTCTTT
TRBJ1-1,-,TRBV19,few,CASSIDRDTEAFF,TGTGCCAGTAGTATCGATAGGGACACTGAAGCTTTCTTT
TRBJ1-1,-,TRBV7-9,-,CASSLDGVGTEAFF,TGTGCCAGCAGCTTAGACGGGGTGGGCACTGAAGCTTTCTTT
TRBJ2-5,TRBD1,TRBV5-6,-,CASSPSWVGTDTQETQYF,TGTGCCAGCAGCCCCAGCTGGGTCGGGACAGACACTCAAGAGACCCAGTACTTC
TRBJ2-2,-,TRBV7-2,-,CASSLGDGELFF,TGTGCCAGCAGCTTAGGGGACGGGGAGCTGTTTTTT
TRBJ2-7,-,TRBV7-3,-,CASSPNGGSEQYF,TGTGCCAGCAGCCCAAACGGGGGAAGCGAGCAGTACTTC
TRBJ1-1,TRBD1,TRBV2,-,CASRHRGGNTEAFF,TGTGCCAGCAGACACAGGGGAGGAAACACTGAAGCTTTCTTT
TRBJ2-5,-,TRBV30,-,CAWSPRLDYSQETQYF,TGTGCCTGGAGTCCCCGCCTGGACTACTCACAAGAGACCCAGTACTTC
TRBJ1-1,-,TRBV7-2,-,CASSLGAGTEAFF,TGTGCCAGCAGCTTAGGGGCAGGTACTGAAGCTTTCTTT
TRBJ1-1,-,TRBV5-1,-,CASSSGPQNTEAFF,TGCGCCAGCAGCTCGGGACCGCAGAACACTGAAGCTTTCTTT
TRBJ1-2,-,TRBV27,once,CASSPQPSTGNYGYTF,TGTGCCAGCAGTCCCCAGCCATCGACAGGCAACTATGGCTACACCTTC
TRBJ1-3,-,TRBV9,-,CASSAPRGSGNTIYF,TGTGCCAGCAGCGCACCGAGAGGCTCTGGAAACACCATATATTTT
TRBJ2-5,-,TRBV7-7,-,CASSPVTRGTQETQYF,TGTGCCAGCAGCCCTGTGACTCGAGGGACCCAAGAGACCCAGTACTTC
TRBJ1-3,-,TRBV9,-,CASSTRGGNTIYF,TGTGCCAGCAGCACGAGGGGTGGAAACACCATATATTTT
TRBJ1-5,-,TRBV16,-,CASSRMYNQPQHF,TGTGCCAGCAGCCGGATGTACAATCAGCCCCAGCATTTT
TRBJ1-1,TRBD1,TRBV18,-,CASSSLQGGDTEAFF,TGTGCCAGCTCATCCTTACAGGGGGGGGACACTGAAGCTTTCTTT
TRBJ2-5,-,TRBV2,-,CASSWDGQETQYF,TGTGCCAGCAGTTGGGACGGACAAGAGACCCAGTACTTC
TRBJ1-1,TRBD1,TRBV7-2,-,CASSYTGTAEAFF,TGTGCCAGCAGCTACACCGGGACAGCTGAAGCTTTCTTT
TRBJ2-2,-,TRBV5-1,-,CASSFTQGAGELFF,TGCGCCAGCAGCTTTACACAGGGCGCCGGGGAGCTGTTTTTT
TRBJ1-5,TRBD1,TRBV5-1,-,CASSLSRGRKNQPQHF,TGCGCCAGCAGCTTGAGCAGGGGGCGTAAGAATCAGCCCCAGCATTTT
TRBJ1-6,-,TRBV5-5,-,CASSPVQGRAGNSPLHF,TGTGCCAGCAGCCCCGTGCAGGGAAGAGCTGGAAATTCACCCCTCCACTTT
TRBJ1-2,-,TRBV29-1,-,CSVTGFGNYGYTF,TGCAGCGTGACCGGGTTTGGTAACTATGGCTACACCTTC
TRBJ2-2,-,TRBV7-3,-,CASSLGANTGELFF,TGTGCCAGCAGCTTAGGAGCGAACACCGGGGAGCTGTTTTTT
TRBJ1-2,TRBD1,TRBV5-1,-,CASSWGTGNNYGYTF,TGCGCCAGCAGCTGGGGGACAGGGAATAACTATGGCTACACCTTC
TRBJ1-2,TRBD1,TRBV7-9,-,CASSFSGGLYGYTF,TGTGCCAGCAGCTTTTCAGGGGGGTTATATGGCTACACCTTC
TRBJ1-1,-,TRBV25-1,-,CASSGSTGQNTEAFF,TGTGCCAGCAGCGGATCGACAGGCCAGAACACTGAAGCTTTCTTT
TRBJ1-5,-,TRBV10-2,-,CASKGEHTQPQHF,TGCGCCAGCAAGGGTGAACATACTCAGCCCCAGCATTTT
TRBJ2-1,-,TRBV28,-,CASSPRRGYNEQFF,TGTGCCAGCAGTCCGCGGAGGGGTTACAATGAGCAGTTCTTC
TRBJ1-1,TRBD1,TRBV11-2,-,CASSPNRQGTEAFF,TGTGCCAGCAGCCCTAACCGACAGGGCACTGAAGCTTTCTTT
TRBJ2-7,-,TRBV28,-,CASTLGYEQYF,TGTGCCAGCACCCTAGGTTACGAGCAGTACTTC
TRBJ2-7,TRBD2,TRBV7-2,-,CASSLVASGIYEQYF,TGTGCCAGCAGCTTAGTTGCTAGCGGAATCTACGAGCAGTACTTC
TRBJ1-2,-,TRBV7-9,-,CASSSGGGSSWGYTF,TGTGCCAGCAGCTCGGGGGGCGGGTCGTCCTGGGGCTACACCTTC
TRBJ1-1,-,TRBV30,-,CAWSTGRAFF,TGTGCCTGGAGTACAGGGAGAGCTTTCTTT
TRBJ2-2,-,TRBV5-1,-,CASSSDANTGELFF,TGCGCCAGCAGCTCCGACGCGAACACCGGGGAGCTGTTTTTT
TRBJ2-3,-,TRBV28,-,CASSPHALSTDTQYF,TGTGCCAGCAGTCCCCACGCCCTTAGCACAGATACGCAGTATTTT
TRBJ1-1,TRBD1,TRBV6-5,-,CASRVRGGEAEAFF,TGTGCCAGCAGGGTTAGAGGGGGCGAGGCTGAAGCTTTCTTT
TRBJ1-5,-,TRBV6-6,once,CASRNANQPQHF,TGTGCCAGCAGAAATGCCAATCAGCCCCAGCATTTT
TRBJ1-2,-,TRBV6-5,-,CASGQGDGYGYTF,TGTGCCAGCGGCCAGGGAGATGGATATGGCTACACCTTC
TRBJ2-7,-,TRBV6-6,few,CATRSGDSYEQYF,TGTGCCACCAGGTCTGGGGACTCCTACGAGCAGTACTTC
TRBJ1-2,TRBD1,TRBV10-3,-,CAISGTGQNGYTF,TGTGCCATCAGTGGGACAGGGCAAAATGGCTACACCTTC
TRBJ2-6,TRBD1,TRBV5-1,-,CASTGGSGANVLTF,TGCGCCAGCACAGGGGGTTCTGGGGCCAACGTCCTGACTTTC
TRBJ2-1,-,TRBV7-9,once,CASSPPSSYNEQFF,TGTGCCAGCAGCCCCCCTAGCAGTTACAATGAGCAGTTCTTC